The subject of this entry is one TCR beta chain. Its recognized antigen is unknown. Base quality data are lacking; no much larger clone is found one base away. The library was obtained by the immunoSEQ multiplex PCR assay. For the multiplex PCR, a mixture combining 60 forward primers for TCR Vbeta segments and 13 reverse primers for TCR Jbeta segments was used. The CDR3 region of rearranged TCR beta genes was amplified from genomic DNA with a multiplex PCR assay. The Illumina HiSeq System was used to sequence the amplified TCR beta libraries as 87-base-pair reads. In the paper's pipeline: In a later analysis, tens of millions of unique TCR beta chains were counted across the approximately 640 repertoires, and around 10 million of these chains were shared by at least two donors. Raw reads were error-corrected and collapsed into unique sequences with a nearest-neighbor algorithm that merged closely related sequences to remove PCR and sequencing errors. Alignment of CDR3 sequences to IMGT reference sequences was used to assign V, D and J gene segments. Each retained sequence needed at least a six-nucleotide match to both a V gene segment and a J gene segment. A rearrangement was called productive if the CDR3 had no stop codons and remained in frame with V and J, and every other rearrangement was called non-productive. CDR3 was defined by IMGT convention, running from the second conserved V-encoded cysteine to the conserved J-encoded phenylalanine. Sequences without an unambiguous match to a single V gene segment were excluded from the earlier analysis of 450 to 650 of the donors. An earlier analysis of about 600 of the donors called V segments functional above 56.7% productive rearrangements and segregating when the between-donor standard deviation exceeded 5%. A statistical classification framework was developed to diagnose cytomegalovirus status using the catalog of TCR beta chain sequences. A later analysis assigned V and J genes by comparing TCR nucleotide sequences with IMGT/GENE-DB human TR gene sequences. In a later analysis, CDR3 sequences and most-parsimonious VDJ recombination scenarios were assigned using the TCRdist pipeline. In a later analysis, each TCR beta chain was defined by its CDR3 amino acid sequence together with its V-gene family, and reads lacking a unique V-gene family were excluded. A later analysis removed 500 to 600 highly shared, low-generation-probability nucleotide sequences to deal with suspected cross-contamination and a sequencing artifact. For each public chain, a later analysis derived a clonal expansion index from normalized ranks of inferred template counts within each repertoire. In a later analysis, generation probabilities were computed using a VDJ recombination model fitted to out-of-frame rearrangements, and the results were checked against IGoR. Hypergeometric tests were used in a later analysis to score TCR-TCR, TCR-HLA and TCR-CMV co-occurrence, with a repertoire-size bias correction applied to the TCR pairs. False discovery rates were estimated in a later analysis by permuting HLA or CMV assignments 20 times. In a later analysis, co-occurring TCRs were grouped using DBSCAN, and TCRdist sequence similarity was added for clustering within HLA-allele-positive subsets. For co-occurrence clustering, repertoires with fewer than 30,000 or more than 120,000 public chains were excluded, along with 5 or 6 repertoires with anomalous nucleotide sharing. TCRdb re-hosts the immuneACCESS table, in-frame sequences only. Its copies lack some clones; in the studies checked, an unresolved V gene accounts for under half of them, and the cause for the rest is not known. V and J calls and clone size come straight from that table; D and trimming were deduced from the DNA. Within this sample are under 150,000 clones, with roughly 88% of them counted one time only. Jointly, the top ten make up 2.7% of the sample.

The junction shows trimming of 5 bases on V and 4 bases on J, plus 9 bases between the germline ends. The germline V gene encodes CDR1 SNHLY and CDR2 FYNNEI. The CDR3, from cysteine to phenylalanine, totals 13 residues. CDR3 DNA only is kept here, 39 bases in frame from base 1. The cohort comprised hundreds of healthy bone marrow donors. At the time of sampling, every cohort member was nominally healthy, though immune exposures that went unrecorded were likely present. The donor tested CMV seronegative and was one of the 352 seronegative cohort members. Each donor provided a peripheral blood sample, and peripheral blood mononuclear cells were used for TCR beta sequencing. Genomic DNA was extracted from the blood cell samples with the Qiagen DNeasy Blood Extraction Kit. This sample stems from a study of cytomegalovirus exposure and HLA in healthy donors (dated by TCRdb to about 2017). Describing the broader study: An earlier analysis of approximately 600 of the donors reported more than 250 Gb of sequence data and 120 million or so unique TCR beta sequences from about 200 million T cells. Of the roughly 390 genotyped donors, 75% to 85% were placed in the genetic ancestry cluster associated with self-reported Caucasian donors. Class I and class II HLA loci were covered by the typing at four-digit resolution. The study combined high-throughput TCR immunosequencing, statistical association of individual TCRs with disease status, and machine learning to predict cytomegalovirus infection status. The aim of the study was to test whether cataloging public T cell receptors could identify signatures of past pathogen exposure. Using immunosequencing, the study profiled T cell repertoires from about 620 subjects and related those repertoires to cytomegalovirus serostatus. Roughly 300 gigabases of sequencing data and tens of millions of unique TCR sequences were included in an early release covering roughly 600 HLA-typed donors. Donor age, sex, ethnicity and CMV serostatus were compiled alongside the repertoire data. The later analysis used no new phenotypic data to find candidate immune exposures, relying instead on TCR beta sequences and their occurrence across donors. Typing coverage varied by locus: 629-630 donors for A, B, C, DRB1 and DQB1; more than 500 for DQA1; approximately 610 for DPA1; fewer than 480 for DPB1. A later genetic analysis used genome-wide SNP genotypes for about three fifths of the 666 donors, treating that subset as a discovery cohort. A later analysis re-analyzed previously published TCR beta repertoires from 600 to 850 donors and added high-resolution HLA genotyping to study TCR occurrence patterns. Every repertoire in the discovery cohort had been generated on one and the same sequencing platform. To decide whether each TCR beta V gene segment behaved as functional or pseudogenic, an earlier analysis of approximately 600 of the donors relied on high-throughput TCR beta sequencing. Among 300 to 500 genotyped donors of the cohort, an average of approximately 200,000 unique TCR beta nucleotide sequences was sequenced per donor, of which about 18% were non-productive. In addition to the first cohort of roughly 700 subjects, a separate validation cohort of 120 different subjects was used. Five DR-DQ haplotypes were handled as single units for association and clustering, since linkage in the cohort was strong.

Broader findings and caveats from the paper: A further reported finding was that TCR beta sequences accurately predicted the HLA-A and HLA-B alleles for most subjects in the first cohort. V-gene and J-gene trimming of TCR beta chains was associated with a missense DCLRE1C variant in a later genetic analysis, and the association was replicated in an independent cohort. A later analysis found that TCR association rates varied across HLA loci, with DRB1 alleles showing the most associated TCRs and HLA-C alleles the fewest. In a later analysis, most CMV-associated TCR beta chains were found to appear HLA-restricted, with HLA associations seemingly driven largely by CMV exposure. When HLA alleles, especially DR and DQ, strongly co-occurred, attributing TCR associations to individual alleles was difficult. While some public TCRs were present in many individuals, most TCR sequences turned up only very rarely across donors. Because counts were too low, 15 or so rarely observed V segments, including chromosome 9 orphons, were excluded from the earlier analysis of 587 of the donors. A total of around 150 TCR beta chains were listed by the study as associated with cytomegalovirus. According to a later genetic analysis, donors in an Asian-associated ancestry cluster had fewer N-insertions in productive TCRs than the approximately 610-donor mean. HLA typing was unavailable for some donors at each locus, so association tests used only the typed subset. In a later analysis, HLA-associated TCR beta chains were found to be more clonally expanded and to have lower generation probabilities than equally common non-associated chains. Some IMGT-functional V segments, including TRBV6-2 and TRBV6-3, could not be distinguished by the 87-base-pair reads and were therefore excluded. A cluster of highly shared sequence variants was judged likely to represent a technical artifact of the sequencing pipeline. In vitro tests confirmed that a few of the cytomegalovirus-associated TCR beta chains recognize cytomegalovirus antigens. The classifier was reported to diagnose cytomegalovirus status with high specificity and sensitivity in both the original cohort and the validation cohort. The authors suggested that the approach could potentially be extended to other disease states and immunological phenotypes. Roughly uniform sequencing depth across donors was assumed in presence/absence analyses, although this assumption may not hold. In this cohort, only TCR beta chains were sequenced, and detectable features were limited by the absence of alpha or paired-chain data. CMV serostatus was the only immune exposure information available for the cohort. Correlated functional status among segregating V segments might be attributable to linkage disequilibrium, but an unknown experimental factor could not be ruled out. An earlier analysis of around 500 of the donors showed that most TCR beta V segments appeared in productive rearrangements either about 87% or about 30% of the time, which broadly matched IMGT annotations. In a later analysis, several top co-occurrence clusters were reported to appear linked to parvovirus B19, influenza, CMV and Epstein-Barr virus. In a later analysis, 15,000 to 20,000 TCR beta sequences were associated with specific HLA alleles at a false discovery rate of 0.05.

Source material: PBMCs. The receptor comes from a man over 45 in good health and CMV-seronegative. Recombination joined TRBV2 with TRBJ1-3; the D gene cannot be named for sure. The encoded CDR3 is CASSPINGNTIYF. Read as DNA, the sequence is TGTGCCAGCAGTCCTATTAACGGAAACACCATATATTTT.